One sample yielded the 16 T cell receptor beta chains listed below, sequenced in a study of CD8 T cells in Susac syndrome. When the RNA was reverse transcribed, random hexamers were used with an input of roughly 0.5 to 1 ug. TCRdb re-analysed the immunoSEQ multiplex PCR reads in MiXCR, keeping a single row per CDR3 protein. This sample yields roughly 140,000 distinct CDR3 sequences, of which 94% are seen a single time; approximately 0.27% belongs to the top ten. Sequencing was performed on CD8+ T cells from PBMCs. Receptors were obtained from a human donor in good health.

The V call is TRBV29-1, the J call TRBJ2-2; 9 positions match TRBD2. The V gene's germline CDR1 is SQVTM and CDR2 ANQGSEA. The V segment lost 3 bases and the J segment 5 bases; nucleotides outside the gene matches: 4. This CDR3 contains 14 residues. CDR3 loop: CSVDSGSGTGELFF. The CDR3, as DNA: TGCAGCGTTGATAGCGGGAGTGGGACCGGGGAGCTGTTTTTT.

V usage is TRBV3-1 and J usage is TRBJ2-1; TRBD2 aligns across 12 bases. The CDR3 is 17 amino acids. The germline V gene has CDR1 LGHDT and CDR2 YNNKEL (reference sequence). V lost 0 bases to trimming and J lost 7 bases; unmatched junction nucleotides: 7. The CDR3 region is CASSQDIIGLAGNEQFF. CDR3 coding DNA: TGTGCCAGCAGCCAAGATATTATAGGACTAGCGGGAAATGAGCAGTTCTTC.

This chain connects TRBV5-6 to TRBJ1-1; D is possibly TRBD1 (6 bases). Trimming left V 4 bases short and J 4 bases short, with 11 bases between. The CDR3 is made up of 13 amino acids. Germline loops: CDR1 SGHDT, CDR2 YYEEEE. Here the CDR3 reads CASSHTGITEAFF. Written as DNA, the CDR3 is TGTGCCAGCAGCCATACAGGGATCACTGAAGCTTTCTTT. The whole variable domain, remainder taken from reference TRBV5-6 and TRBJ1-1, is DAGVTQSPTHLIKTRGQQVTLRCSPKSGHDTVSWYQQALGQGPQFIFQYYEEEERQRGNFPDRFSGHQFPNYSSELNVNALLLGDSALYLCASSHTGITEAFFGQGTRLTVV.

CDR3 protein: CATQTENTGELFF. The CDR3 DNA reads TGTGCCACCCAAACAGAGAACACCGGGGAGCTGTTTTTT. This chain links TRBV15 with TRBJ2-2; D is unclear. The CDR3 runs 13 residues. In germline, CDR1 is LNHNV, CDR2 YYDKDF (reference sequence). Trimming took off 8 bases at V and 1 base at J, with 8 bases between the two ends.

The V call is TRBV29-1, the J call TRBJ2-7; D may be TRBD1 (6 bases). The germline V gene has CDR1 SQVTM and CDR2 ANQGSEA. V lost 0 bases and J 7 bases, leaving 13 bases between the germline ends. This CDR3 region has 13 residues. The chain's CDR3 is CSVEDQGRGEQYF. CDR3 nucleotide sequence: TGCAGCGTTGAAGATCAGGGGCGTGGGGAGCAGTACTTC.

V gene TRBV15 combines with J gene TRBJ2-1, with D possibly TRBD1 on 6 matching bases. Germline lookup yields CDR1 LNHNV and CDR2 YYDKDF (reference sequence). This CDR3 is 13 amino acids long. V was trimmed by 3 bases and J by 14 bases, leaving 17 bases between them. For the CDR3, the DNA is TGTGCCACCAGCAGTGCTCAGACAGGCATGGAGTTCTTC. This codes for CATSSAQTGMEFF.

This clonotype showed up just once. The genes are TRBV20-1 and TRBJ2-1, with a possible D match to TRBD2 (6 bases). Deletions cut 2 bases from V and 4 bases from J, with 18 bases between. This CDR3 is built from 16 residues. Germline V gene lookup returns CDR1 DFQATT and CDR2 SNEGSKA (reference sequence). The CDR3 is CSARTAPEGKYNEQFF. The CDR3 DNA follows: TGCAGTGCTAGAACCGCGCCGGAGGGTAAATACAATGAGCAGTTCTTC.

V is TRBV27 and J is TRBJ1-2, with TRBD1 identical over 10 bases. Germline V CDR1 and CDR2: MNHEY, SMNVEV (reference sequence). The trim removed 6 bases at V and 2 bases at J, leaving 3 bases unmatched. The CDR3 is 14 residues long. In DNA, the CDR3 is TGTGCCAGCAGCTGGACAGGGGGGAACTATGGCTACACCTTC. This gives the protein CASSWTGGNYGYTF.

The chain joins TRBV13 to TRBJ1-1; D not certain. Germline lookup yields CDR1 PRHDT and CDR2 FYEKMQ (reference sequence). This CDR3 has 14 amino acids. The V and J ends lost 5 bases and 8 bases respectively, with 18 bases between them. The CDR3 DNA is TGTGCCAGCAGCCCTCTCAATGGTAGATGGGAAGCTTTCTTT. It translates to CASSPLNGRWEAFF.

V and J are TRBV29-1 and TRBJ2-1, with 8 bases aligning to TRBD1. This CDR3 contains 15 residues. Looked up from germline, CDR1 is SQVTM and CDR2 is ANQGSEA. V was clipped by 7 bases and J by 5 bases; unmatched bases: 13. CDR3 sequence (DNA): TGCAGCGCCCACTTGACAGGGGAGAATAACAATGAGCAGTTCTTC. Its translation: CSAHLTGENNNEQFF.

The table lists this clonotype with a count of one. The gene calls are TRBV27 and TRBJ2-3; D is undetermined. Trimming took 5 bases from V and 1 from J, leaving 10 bases between them. Per germline, CDR1 MNHEY and CDR2 SMNVEV (reference sequence). This CDR3 is built from 14 residues. The CDR3 protein is CASSIIPGTDTQYF. CDR3 in DNA: TGTGCCAGCAGTATTATCCCCGGCACAGATACGCAGTATTTT.

The chain joins TRBV28 to TRBJ2-5; either TRBD1 or TRBD2 may fit D (6 bases each). The germline CDR1 and CDR2 sequences are MDHEN and SYDVKM. The ends were cut back, 2 bases at V and 6 bases at J, with 13 bases in the middle. CDR3 size: 14 residues. CDR3 loop: CASSLTQGGKTQYF. The CDR3 coding sequence is TGTGCCAGCAGTTTAACACAGGGAGGAAAGACCCAGTACTTC.

This sequence joins TRBV29-1 and TRBJ2-7, with 9 bases lining up with TRBD2. With V trimmed by 4 bases and J by 6 bases, 10 bases remained unmatched. Looked up from germline, CDR1 is SQVTM and CDR2 is ANQGSEA. This CDR3 region has 14 residues. CDR3 nucleotide sequence: TGCAGCGTTGTGGGACTAGCCGCTAGTGGCGAGCAGTACTTC. This sequence encodes CSVVGLAASGEQYF.

The chain has TRBV30 and TRBJ1-1, with no clear D. V was pared by 0 bases and J by 0 bases, with 14 bases between. CDR3 size: 16 residues. The V gene's germline CDR1 is GTSNPN and CDR2 SVGIG (reference sequence). CDR3 in amino acids: CAWSVIFDLLNTEAFF. CDR3 DNA sequence: TGTGCCTGGAGTGTAATCTTTGACCTGCTGAACACTGAAGCTTTCTTT.

This CDR3 is CASSLVGNSGANVLTF. CDR3 nucleotides: TGTGCCAGCAGCTTAGTAGGGAACTCTGGGGCCAACGTCCTGACTTTC. The genes are TRBV7-9 and TRBJ2-6; D is unclear. The V end lost 1 base, the J end lost 0 bases, and 7 bases lay between the germline ends. Germline V CDR1 and CDR2: SEHNR, FQNEAQ (reference sequence). This CDR3 has 16 amino acids.

This clonotype showed up just once. CDR3 in DNA: TGTGCCAGCAGGATAGGGACAGGGGATCTTCAGCCCCAGCATTTT. Translated: CASRIGTGDLQPQHF. V and J are TRBV7-8 and TRBJ1-5; TRBD1 matches 10 bases. The CDR3 length is 15 residues. Trimming at V came to 6 bases and at J to 6 bases, leaving 8 bases not matched to a gene. Germline CDR1 reads SGHVS; CDR2 reads FQNEAQ.